The rows below give T cell receptor beta chains drawn from one sample of a study of spatial heterogeneity in lung cancer. TCRdb processed the 5' RACE reads anew with MiXCR; each CDR3 protein has one entry. The sample has some 41,000 distinct CDR3 sequences, under 25% seen once. The sequencing used PBMCs, collected at follow-up. The receptors derive from a female donor with early-stage non-small cell lung cancer. Each CDR3 is given with its conserved first and last residue. The D gene is left open where the match is weak. Size values are once, few and many counts, or a class for expanded clones, and some rows have none.

CDR3aa | CDR3nt | abundance | j_gene | d_gene | v_gene
CASSSRAGGAYNEQFF | TGTGCCAGCAGCTCCCGGGCAGGGGGCGCCTACAATGAGCAGTTCTTC | NA | TRBJ2-1 | TRBD1 | TRBV7-3
CAWSAGLADNNEQFF | TGTGCCTGGAGTGCGGGACTAGCGGATAACAATGAGCAGTTCTTC | few | TRBJ2-1 | TRBD2 | TRBV30
CASRTLNQPQHF | TGTGCCAGCAGGACACTTAATCAGCCCCAGCATTTT | few | TRBJ1-5 | NA | TRBV6-5
CASRDSTGELFF | TGTGCCAGCCGGGACAGCACCGGGGAGCTGTTTTTT | few | TRBJ2-2 | TRBD1 | TRBV2
CASSTSGTSDTQYF | TGCGCCAGCAGTACCTCCGGGACATCAGATACGCAGTATTTT | NA | TRBJ2-3 | NA | TRBV5-1
CASSYPPGRPYEQYF | TGTGCCAGCAGTTATCCCCCTGGGAGACCCTACGAGCAGTACTTC | few | TRBJ2-7 | NA | TRBV6-2/TRBV6-3
CASSSRVSTYNEQFF | TGTGCCAGCAGCTCCAGGGTTTCTACCTACAATGAGCAGTTCTTC | many | TRBJ2-1 | NA | TRBV7-3
CSATRGSEQYF | TGCAGTGCTACCAGGGGCAGTGAGCAGTACTTC | many | TRBJ2-7 | NA | TRBV20-1
CASSEVTFITGELFF | TGTGCCAGCAGTGAAGTGACTTTTATCACCGGGGAGCTGTTTTTT | few | TRBJ2-2 | NA | TRBV2
CASNNGVNTEAFF | TGTGCCAGCAACAACGGGGTGAACACTGAAGCTTTCTTT | many | TRBJ1-1 | NA | TRBV7-9
CASSPGGREQYF | TGTGCCAGCTCACCAGGGGGAAGGGAGCAGTACTTC | NA | TRBJ2-7 | NA | TRBV18
CASSLRSGITDTQYF | TGTGCCAGCAGCTTACGTTCGGGGATCACAGATACGCAGTATTTT | NA | TRBJ2-3 | NA | TRBV11-1
CAASRREANTGELFF | TGTGCCGCCTCCAGGAGGGAAGCGAACACCGGGGAGCTGTTTTTT | many | TRBJ2-2 | NA | TRBV5-4
CSARDRMGYNEQFF | TGCAGTGCTAGAGATCGGATGGGTTACAATGAGCAGTTCTTC | many | TRBJ2-1 | NA | TRBV20-1